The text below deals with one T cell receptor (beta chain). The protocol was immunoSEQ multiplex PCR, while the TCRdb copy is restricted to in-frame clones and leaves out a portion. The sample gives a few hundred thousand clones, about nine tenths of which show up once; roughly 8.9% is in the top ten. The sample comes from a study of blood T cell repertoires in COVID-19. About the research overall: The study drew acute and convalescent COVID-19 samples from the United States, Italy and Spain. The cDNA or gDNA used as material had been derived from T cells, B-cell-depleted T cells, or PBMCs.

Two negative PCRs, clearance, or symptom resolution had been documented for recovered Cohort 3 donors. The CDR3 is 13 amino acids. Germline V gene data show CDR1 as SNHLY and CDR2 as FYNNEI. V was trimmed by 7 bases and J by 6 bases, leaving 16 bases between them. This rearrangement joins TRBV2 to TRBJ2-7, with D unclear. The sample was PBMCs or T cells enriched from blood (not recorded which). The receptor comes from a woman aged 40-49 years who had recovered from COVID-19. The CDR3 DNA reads TGTGCCAGCACAGTGGGCAGGTATGGCGAGCAGTACTTC. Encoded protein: CASTVGRYGEQYF.